This TCR beta chain was profiled in a study of blood T cell repertoires in COVID-19. Data came from immunoSEQ multiplex PCR; TCRdb stores just in-frame clones and leaves some out. The table lists about 210,000 clones, 92% of them singletons. The V segment lost 5 bases and the J segment 9 bases; nucleotides outside the gene matches: 13. Per the germline V gene, CDR1 is WNHNN and CDR2 is SYGVQD (reference sequence). The CDR3 is 17 residues long. Sequencing used peripheral blood. The rearrangement links TRBV10-1 to TRBJ2-1; 13 bases fit TRBD2. The sequence came from a man aged 25-45 years with acute or convalescent COVID-19. The CDR3 is CASSRLAGGGGPSEQFF. CDR3 DNA: TGCGCCAGCAGTAGACTAGCGGGAGGCGGCGGGCCTAGTGAGCAGTTCTTC.